The clone carrying this T cell receptor beta chain came up many times. This sample is drawn from a study of early T cells in non-severe SARS-CoV-2 infection. Study at large: The authors sequenced bulk RNA from unsorted whole blood, leaving chains unpaired.

The TCR library protocol attached unique molecular identifiers to the individual cDNA molecules. TCRdb processed the 5' RACE reads anew with MiXCR; each CDR3 protein has one entry. The sample lists approximately 20,000 distinct CDR3 sequences, about 4.2% occurring once. The V and J ends lost 1 base and 3 bases respectively, with 6 bases between them. Germline CDR1 and CDR2: SGHVS and FNYEAQ. This CDR3 is 14 amino acids long. The TCR was taken from an adult who was a healthcare worker with PCR-confirmed SARS-CoV-2 infection or an uninfected control (not recorded which). Sample: whole blood. The V call is TRBV7-6, the J call TRBJ2-2, with D hard to call. Written as DNA, the CDR3 is TGTGCCAGCAGCTTAGGACATGACACCGGGGAGCTGTTTTTT. It translates to CASSLGHDTGELFF.